Below are 22 T cell receptor beta chains sequenced from a single sample in a study of regulatory dendritic cells for organ transplantation. The data were produced by immunoSEQ multiplex PCR, yet TCRdb's version contains in-frame clones alone and is incomplete. The sample has about 21,000 clones, 85% seen once; the top ten hold around 0.26%. Sorted subsets were CFSE-labeled and cultured four to six days with allogeneic dendritic cells. Antigens of these TCRs are unknown. The sequenced material came from naive CD4+ T cells from blood cultured with dendritic cells. Subset denoted: CD45RA+ naive T cells. The receptors originated from a human donor in good health.

The sample holds one count of this clone. V gene TRBV7-9 combines with J gene TRBJ2-1; TRBD2 aligns across 14 bases. Germline V gives CDR1 SEHNR, CDR2 FQNEAQ (reference sequence). The length of the CDR3 is 16 residues. The ends lost 5 bases at V and 9 bases at J; junction bases unmatched: 9. CDR3 in amino acids: CASSRLAGGPGSEQFF. CDR3 DNA sequence: TGTGCCAGCAGCAGACTAGCGGGAGGGCCGGGCAGTGAGCAGTTCTTC.

The chain is built from TRBV29-1 and TRBJ1-1, with TRBD1 as a possible D gene (6 bases). Germline loops: CDR1 SQVTM, CDR2 ANQGSEA. The CDR3 length is 12 residues. The V end lost 3 bases, the J end lost 7 bases, and 12 bases lay between the germline ends. CDR3 residues: CSVDFRGDEAFF. DNA for the CDR3: TGCAGCGTTGATTTCAGGGGTGATGAAGCTTTCTTT.

The chain combines TRBV7-8 with TRBJ2-1; D remains ambiguous. The CDR3 consists of 12 residues. Germline CDR1 reads SGHVS; CDR2 reads FQNEAQ. V dropped 4 bases and J dropped 7 bases, with 8 bases sitting between them. Written as DNA, the CDR3 is TGTGCCAGCAGCTACACGAGAAATGAGCAGTTCTTC. Amino acid sequence: CASSYTRNEQFF. The whole variable domain, remainder taken from reference TRBV7-8 and TRBJ2-1, is GAGVSQSPRYKVAKRGQDVALRCDPISGHVSLFWYQQALGQGPEFLTYFQNEAQLDKSGLPSDRFFAERPEGSVSTLKIQRTQQEDSAVYLCASSYTRNEQFFGPGTRLTVL.

Only a few counts were recorded for this clone. The chain combines TRBV30 with TRBJ1-2, with 9 bases identical to TRBD1. The CDR3 loop spans 13 amino acids. V was clipped by 2 bases and J by 5 bases; unmatched bases: 3. CDR1 and CDR2 from the germline V gene are GTSNPN and SVGIG (reference sequence). The CDR3 loop is CAWSPGTGYGYTF. CDR3 sequence (DNA): TGTGCCTGGAGTCCCGGGACAGGGTATGGCTACACCTTC.

In this sample, this clone turned up a few times. The chain is built from TRBV7-2 and TRBJ2-1; the D is unclear. The CDR3 is 14 residues long. V was cut by 0 bases and J by 4 bases, with 7 bases left in between. Germline-derived CDR1 and CDR2 are SGHTA and FQGNSA. The CDR3 is CASSLARRYNEQFF. In nucleotides, the CDR3 is TGTGCCAGCAGCTTAGCGAGGCGGTACAATGAGCAGTTCTTC.

The chain uses TRBV18 and TRBJ2-1; D is undetermined. With 2 bases removed from V and 0 bases from J, the gap between germline ends came to 8 bases. The CDR3 is 15 residues long. Germline loops: CDR1 KGHSH, CDR2 LQKENI. The CDR3 loop is CASSPREYSYNEQFF. DNA for the CDR3: TGTGCCAGCTCACCAAGGGAATACTCCTACAATGAGCAGTTCTTC.

The chain is built from TRBV19 and TRBJ1-5, with TRBD1 matching over 7 bases. V shed 2 bases and J 6 bases; nucleotides not matched to a gene: 7. Germline CDR1 reads LNHDA; CDR2 reads SQIVND (reference sequence). The CDR3 spans 15 residues. CDR3 DNA sequence: TGTGCCAGTAGTATATCCGCAGGGGGGGTTCAGCCCCAGCATTTT. It codes for CASSISAGGVQPQHF. The whole variable domain, remainder taken from reference TRBV19 and TRBJ1-5, is DGGITQSPKYLFRKEGQNVTLSCEQNLNHDAMYWYRQDPGQGLRLIYYSQIVNDFQKGDIAEGYSVSREKKESFPLTVTSAQKNPTAFYLCASSISAGGVQPQHFGDGTRLSIL.

The chain combines TRBV11-2 with TRBJ2-7; D gene unclear. CDR1 is SGHAT, CDR2 FQNNGV, per germline. This CDR3 has 13 amino acids. The germline V and J ends were trimmed by 1 base and 7 bases, with 11 bases remaining between them. The CDR3 is CASSLGPFREQYF. CDR3 DNA: TGTGCCAGCAGCTTAGGACCCTTCAGGGAGCAGTACTTC. The entire variable domain, with the rest obtained from reference TRBV11-2 and TRBJ2-7, is as follows: EAGVAQSPRYKIIEKRQSVAFWCNPISGHATLYWYQQILGQGPKLLIQFQNNGVVDDSQLPKDRFSAERLKGVDSTLKIQPAKLEDSAVYLCASSLGPFREQYFGPGTRLTVT.

Only a few counts were recorded for this clone. The gene calls are TRBV6-1 and TRBJ1-5; 9 nucleotides match TRBD1. V was clipped by 4 bases and J by 0 bases; unmatched bases: 1. The CDR3 runs 15 residues. In germline, CDR1 is MNHNS, CDR2 SASEGT. CDR3: CASSGTGDSNQPQHF. CDR3 nucleotides: TGTGCCAGCAGTGGGACAGGGGATAGCAATCAGCCCCAGCATTTT.

In its sample, this clone was seen once. J is TRBJ1-2 and V is TRBV7-8, with 10 bases aligning to TRBD1. CDR3 length equals 15 residues. The J segment lost 4 bases and the V segment lost 5 bases, leaving 7 bases of the junction unmatched. Germline assignment: CDR1 SGHVS and CDR2 FQNEAQ. The CDR3 DNA sequence: TGTGCCAGCAGCCCACGCGGGACAGGGGCCTATGGCTACACCTTC. Translated, it gives CASSPRGTGAYGYTF. Combining the CDR3 with reference TRBV7-8 and TRBJ1-2 gives the whole variable domain GAGVSQSPRYKVAKRGQDVALRCDPISGHVSLFWYQQALGQGPEFLTYFQNEAQLDKSGLPSDRFFAERPEGSVSTLKIQRTQQEDSAVYLCASSPRGTGAYGYTFGSGTRLTVV.

CDR3: CASLLQGSSYGYTF. Here the CDR3 DNA reads TGTGCCAGCCTGTTACAGGGCTCAAGCTATGGCTACACCTTC. This chain joins TRBV2 and TRBJ1-2, with D possibly being TRBD1 (6 bases). This CDR3 has 14 amino acids. Germline values: CDR1 SNHLY, CDR2 FYNNEI. V lost 8 bases to trimming and J lost 4 bases, with 17 bases between them.

Concerning this clone: The junction shows a germline mismatch at one end, possibly a read error. The V call is TRBV29-1, the J call TRBJ2-1, with TRBD1 identical over 10 bases. The CDR3 loop spans 14 amino acids. Germline values: CDR1 SQVTM, CDR2 ANQGSEA. CDR3: CSVEGDRGFREQFF. Here the CDR3 DNA reads TGCAGCGTCGAAGGGGACAGGGGCTTCCGGGAGCAGTTCTTC.

This chain uses TRBV7-3 with TRBJ2-7, with D uncertain. The CDR3 has 14 amino acids. The V end lost 3 bases, the J end lost 2 bases, and 11 bases lay between the germline ends. Germline values: CDR1 SGHTA, CDR2 FQGTGA. CDR3 DNA: TGTGCCAGCAGCTTTGGAGACGGACCCTACGAGCAGTACTTC. This encodes CASSFGDGPYEQYF.

The chain combines TRBV11-2 with TRBJ2-1; D gene ambiguous. CDR3 length equals 18 residues. CDR1 and CDR2 (germline): SGHAT, FQNNGV. Trimming cost V 5 bases and J 0 bases, with 20 bases left between them. For the CDR3, the DNA is TGTGCCAGCAGCCCCTGGGCCAGGCGGAGTAGCTCCTACAATGAGCAGTTCTTC. Its translation is CASSPWARRSSSYNEQFF.

This chain uses TRBV7-3 with TRBJ2-1; 10 nucleotides agree with TRBD1. CDR3 length: 15 amino acids. Germline lookup yields CDR1 SGHTA and CDR2 FQGTGA. Trimming took 4 bases from V and 6 from J; bases not matched to a gene: 6. CDR3 amino acids: CASSSDRGLFNEQFF. Here the CDR3 DNA reads TGTGCCAGCAGCTCTGACAGGGGGCTATTCAATGAGCAGTTCTTC.

In DNA, the CDR3 is TGTGCCAGCAGCTTCGCCGGGGACAATGAGCAGTTCTTC. Translated, it gives CASSFAGDNEQFF. The rearrangement links TRBV7-2 to TRBJ2-1, with a tentative D call TRBD2 (5 bases). Trimming removed 3 bases from V and 5 bases from J, with 8 bases in between. Germline values: CDR1 SGHTA, CDR2 FQGNSA. The CDR3 extends over 13 amino acids.

On this clone itself: This CDR3 is also generated by other DNA sequences in the sample. The CDR3 protein is CSTRGNTEAFF. The DNA of the CDR3 is TGCAGTACCCGGGGCAACACTGAAGCTTTCTTT. V is TRBV20-1 and J is TRBJ1-1; tentatively, D is TRBD1 (5 bases). Trimming took off 8 bases at V and 2 bases at J, with 9 bases between the two ends. The CDR3 consists of 11 residues. Germline V gives CDR1 DFQATT, CDR2 SNEGSKA (reference sequence).

The chain uses TRBV28 and TRBJ1-4; perhaps TRBD1 as D (6 bases). The CDR3 loop spans 12 amino acids. V lost 7 bases and J lost 7, with 10 bases in between. Germline assignment: CDR1 MDHEN and CDR2 SYDVKM. Here the CDR3 reads CASKDSTEKLFF. CDR3 DNA: TGTGCCAGCAAGGACAGTACTGAAAAACTGTTTTTT.

The rearrangement uses TRBV30 and TRBJ2-7, with D tentatively TRBD1 or TRBD2 (5 bases each). The CDR3 loop spans 13 amino acids. Germline CDR1 GTSNPN, CDR2 SVGIG (reference sequence). Trimming removed 2 bases at V and 2 bases at J, with 10 bases between. CDR3 sequence (DNA): TGTGCCTGGAGTAGGGACCCTACCTACGAGCAGTACTTC. It encodes CAWSRDPTYEQYF.

The chain recombines TRBV6-5 with TRBJ1-2, with 7 bases aligning to TRBD1. Germline V gene sequence: CDR1 MNHEY, CDR2 SVGAGI. With 5 bases clipped from V and 3 bases from J, the junction kept 3 bases outside the gene matches. The length of the CDR3 is 13 residues. CDR3 bases: TGTGCCAGCAGTCGGGACAGTCACTATGGCTACACCTTC. Protein: CASSRDSHYGYTF.

This clone has just one count. This sequence joins TRBV28 and TRBJ2-7, with 7 bases aligning to TRBD1. The CDR3 totals 14 residues. From germline, CDR1 is MDHEN and CDR2 SYDVKM. V was pared by 2 bases and J by 6 bases, with 7 bases of the junction left unmatched. The DNA for the CDR3 is TGTGCCAGCAGTTTAGACAGGGTCTCTCCCGAGCAGTACTTC. This translates into CASSLDRVSPEQYF.

The chain employs TRBV9 and TRBJ2-3; 10 bases match TRBD2. The CDR3 is 16 residues long. V shed 4 bases, J shed 1 base, and the junction held 6 bases outside the gene matches. Germline CDR1 is SGDLS and CDR2 is YYNGEE. The CDR3 DNA follows: TGTGCCAGCAGCCCGAGAGCGGGGGGGGGCACAGATACGCAGTATTTT. Translated: CASSPRAGGGTDTQYF.